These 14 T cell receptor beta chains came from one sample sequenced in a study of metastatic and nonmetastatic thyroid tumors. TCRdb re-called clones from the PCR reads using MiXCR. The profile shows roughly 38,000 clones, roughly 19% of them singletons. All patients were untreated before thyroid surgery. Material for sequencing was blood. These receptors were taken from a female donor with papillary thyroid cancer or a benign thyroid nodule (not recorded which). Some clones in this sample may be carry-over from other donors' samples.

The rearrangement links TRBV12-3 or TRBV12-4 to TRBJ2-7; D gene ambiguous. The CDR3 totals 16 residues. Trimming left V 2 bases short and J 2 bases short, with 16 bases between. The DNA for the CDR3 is TGTGCCAGCAGTTTAAATGTAGGTCGCTTTGCCTACGAGCAGTACTTC. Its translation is CASSLNVGRFAYEQYF.

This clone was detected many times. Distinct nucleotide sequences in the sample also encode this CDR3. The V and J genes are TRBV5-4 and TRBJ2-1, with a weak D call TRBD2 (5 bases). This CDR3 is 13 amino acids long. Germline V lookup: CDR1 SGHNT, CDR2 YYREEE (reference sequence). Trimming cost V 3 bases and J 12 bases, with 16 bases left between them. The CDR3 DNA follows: TGTGCCAGCAGCTCGACGAGTCGGACTGGGCAGTTCTTC. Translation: CASSSTSRTGQFF.

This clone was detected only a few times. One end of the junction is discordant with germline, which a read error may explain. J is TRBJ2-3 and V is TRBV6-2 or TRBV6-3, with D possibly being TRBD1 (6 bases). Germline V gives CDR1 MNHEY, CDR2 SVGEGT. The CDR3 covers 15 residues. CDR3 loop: CASSDGTSSTDTQYF. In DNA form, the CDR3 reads TGTGCCAGCAGCGACGGGACATCTAGCACAGATACGCAATATTTT.

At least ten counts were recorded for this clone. The DNA of the CDR3 is TGTGCCAGCAGTCACCGGGACAGGGGATCACCCCTCCACTTT. Translated, it gives CASSHRDRGSPLHF. The J gene is TRBJ1-6, the V gene TRBV3-1; the match to TRBD1 covers 10 bases. V lost 6 bases, J lost 10 bases, and 6 bases stayed unmatched. The CDR3 extends over 14 amino acids. CDR1 is LGHDT and CDR2 is YNNKEL in the germline V gene (reference sequence).

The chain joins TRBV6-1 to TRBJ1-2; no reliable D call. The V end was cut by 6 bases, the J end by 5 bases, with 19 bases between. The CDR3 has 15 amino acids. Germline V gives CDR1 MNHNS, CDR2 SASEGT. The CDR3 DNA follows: TGTGCCAGCAGCACCCAGACCAGTGTGTTGTATGGCTACACCTTC. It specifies CASSTQTSVLYGYTF.

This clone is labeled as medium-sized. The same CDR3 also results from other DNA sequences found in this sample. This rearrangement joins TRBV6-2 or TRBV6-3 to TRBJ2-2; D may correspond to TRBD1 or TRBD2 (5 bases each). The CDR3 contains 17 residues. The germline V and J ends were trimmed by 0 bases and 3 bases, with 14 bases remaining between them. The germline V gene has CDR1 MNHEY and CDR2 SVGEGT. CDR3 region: CASSYSLGGGDTGELFF. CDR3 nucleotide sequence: TGTGCCAGCAGTTACTCGCTGGGTGGGGGAGACACCGGGGAGCTGTTTTTT.

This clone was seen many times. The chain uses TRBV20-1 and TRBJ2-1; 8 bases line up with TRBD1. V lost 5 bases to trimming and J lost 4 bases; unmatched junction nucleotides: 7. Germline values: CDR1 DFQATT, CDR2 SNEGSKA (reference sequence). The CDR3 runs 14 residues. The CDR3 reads CSALTGGYYNEQFF. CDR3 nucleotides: TGCAGTGCTCTAACAGGGGGGTATTACAATGAGCAGTTCTTC.

The CDR3 loop reads CSASAFIQALNNEQFF. Written as DNA, the CDR3 is TGCAGTGCTAGCGCTTTTATACAGGCGCTCAACAATGAGCAGTTCTTC. V gene TRBV20-1 combines with J gene TRBJ2-1, with a weak D call TRBD1 (5 bases). Germline values: CDR1 DFQATT, CDR2 SNEGSKA (reference sequence). V gave up 3 bases and J gave up 5 bases, with 20 bases separating them. The CDR3 runs 16 residues.

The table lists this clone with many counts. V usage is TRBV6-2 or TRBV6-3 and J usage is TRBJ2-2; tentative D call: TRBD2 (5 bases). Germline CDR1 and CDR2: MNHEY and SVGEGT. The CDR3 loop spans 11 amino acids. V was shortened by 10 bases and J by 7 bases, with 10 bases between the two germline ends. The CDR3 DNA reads TGTGCCACCGAGGACTTCGGGGAGCTGTTTTTT. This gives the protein CATEDFGELFF.

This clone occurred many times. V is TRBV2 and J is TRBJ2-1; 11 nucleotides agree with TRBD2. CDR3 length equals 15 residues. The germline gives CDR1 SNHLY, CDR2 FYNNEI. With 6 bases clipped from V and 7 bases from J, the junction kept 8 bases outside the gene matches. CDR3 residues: CASSKLAGEENEQFF. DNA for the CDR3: TGTGCCAGCAGCAAACTAGCGGGAGAGGAGAATGAGCAGTTCTTC.

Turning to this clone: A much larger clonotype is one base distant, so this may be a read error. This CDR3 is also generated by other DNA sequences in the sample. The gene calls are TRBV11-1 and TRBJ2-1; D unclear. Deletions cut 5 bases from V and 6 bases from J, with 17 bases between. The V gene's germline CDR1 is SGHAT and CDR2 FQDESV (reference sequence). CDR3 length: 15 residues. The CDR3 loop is CASSEEASHLNEQFF. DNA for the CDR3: TGTGCCAGCAGCGAAGAAGCTTCACACCTCAATGAGCAGTTCTTC. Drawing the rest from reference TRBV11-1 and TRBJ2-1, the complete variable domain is EAEVAQSPRYKITEKSQAVAFWCDPISGHATLYWYRQILGQGPELLVQFQDESVVDDSQLPKDRFSAERLKGVDSTLKIQPAELGDSAMYLCASSEEASHLNEQFFGPGTRLTVL.

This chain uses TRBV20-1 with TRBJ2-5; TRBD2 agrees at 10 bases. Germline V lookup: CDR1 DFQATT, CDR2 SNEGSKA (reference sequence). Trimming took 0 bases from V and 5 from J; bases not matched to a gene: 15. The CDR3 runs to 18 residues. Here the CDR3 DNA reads TGCAGTGCTAGAGAGGCCGGGGCTAGCGGGAGAATGTTGGAGACCCAGTACTTC. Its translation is CSAREAGASGRMLETQYF.

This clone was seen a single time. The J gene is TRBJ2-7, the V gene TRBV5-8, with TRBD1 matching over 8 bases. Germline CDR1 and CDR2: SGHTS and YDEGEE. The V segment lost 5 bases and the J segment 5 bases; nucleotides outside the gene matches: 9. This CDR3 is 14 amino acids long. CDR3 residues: CASSYGQGMDEQYF. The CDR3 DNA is TGTGCCAGCAGTTATGGACAGGGAATGGACGAGCAGTACTTC.

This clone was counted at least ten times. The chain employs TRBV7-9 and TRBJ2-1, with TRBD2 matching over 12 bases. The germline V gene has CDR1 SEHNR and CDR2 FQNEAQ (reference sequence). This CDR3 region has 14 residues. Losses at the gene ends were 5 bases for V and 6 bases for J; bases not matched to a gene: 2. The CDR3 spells CASSRTSGVNEQFF. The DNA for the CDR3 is TGTGCCAGCAGCCGGACTAGCGGGGTCAATGAGCAGTTCTTC.